The 12 T cell receptor beta chains reported below all come from one sample, sequenced in a study of T cell responses to AZD1222 COVID-19 vaccine. The method was immunoSEQ multiplex PCR; TCRdb's version includes in-frame clones alone and lacks a portion of them. This sample carries around 160,000 clones, roughly 94% of them seen once, and the ten largest clones take approximately 1.1%. The specimen comprised peripheral blood, sampled 28 days after the second AZD1222 dose. The origin of the receptors is an adult who received the AZD1222 COVID-19 vaccine.

The V call is TRBV5-1, the J call TRBJ1-6, with TRBD1 as a possible D gene (6 bases). The CDR3 consists of 15 residues. Between the trimmed V and J ends, which lost 4 bases and 7 bases, there was a span of 15 bases. From germline, CDR1 is SGHRS and CDR2 YFSETQ. The CDR3 DNA reads as TGCGCCAGCAGCCCTGGATCGGGGGGCAATTCACCCCTCCACTTT. Protein sequence: CASSPGSGGNSPLHF.

CDR3 coding DNA: TGTGCCAGTAGCCCACTCGACAGGGTCGAGGATCAGCCCCAGCATTTT. This sequence encodes CASSPLDRVEDQPQHF. The chain uses TRBV19 and TRBJ1-5; TRBD1 agrees at 7 bases. Germline-derived CDR1 and CDR2 are LNHDA and SQIVND (reference sequence). The CDR3 loop spans 16 amino acids. Trimming at V came to 6 bases and at J to 5 bases, leaving 13 bases not matched to a gene.

A single count supports this clone. The V call is TRBV5-1, the J call TRBJ2-1; 11 nucleotides line up with TRBD2. Trimming took 2 bases from V and 6 from J; bases not matched to a gene: 1. The germline CDR1 and CDR2 sequences are SGHRS and YFSETQ. This CDR3 has 14 amino acids. The CDR3 coding sequence is TGCGCCAGCAGCTTTAGCGGGGGGGGCAATGAGCAGTTCTTC. This sequence encodes CASSFSGGGNEQFF.

V and J are TRBV7-2 and TRBJ1-3, with D hard to call. Germline CDR1 SGHTA, CDR2 FQGNSA. The CDR3 extends over 16 amino acids. The V end lost 5 bases, the J end lost 0 bases, and 14 bases lay between the germline ends. CDR3 sequence: CASSENGRLSGNTIYF. As DNA, the CDR3 is TGTGCCAGCAGCGAAAACGGACGTCTCTCTGGAAACACCATATATTTT.

The V call is TRBV5-4, the J call TRBJ1-1; D is perhaps TRBD1 (5 bases). CDR1 is SGHNT, CDR2 YYREEE, per germline (reference sequence). CDR3 length equals 14 residues. The ends were cut back, 0 bases at V and 5 bases at J, with 11 bases in the middle. DNA of the CDR3: TGTGCCAGCAGCTTGGTTCAGGGTCGGACTGAAGCTTTCTTT. This translates into CASSLVQGRTEAFF.

The rearrangement joins TRBV5-1 to TRBJ2-5, with D possibly being TRBD1 (5 bases). From germline, CDR1 is SGHRS and CDR2 YFSETQ. The CDR3 runs to 15 residues. Trimming stripped 1 base from V and 1 base from J, with 11 bases between. Here the CDR3 reads CASSLQGPGQETQYF. The CDR3 nucleotides read TGCGCCAGCAGCTTGCAGGGTCCGGGCCAAGAGACCCAGTACTTC.

The V and J genes are TRBV9 and TRBJ1-3; D is perhaps TRBD1 (5 bases). Germline CDR1 reads SGDLS; CDR2 reads YYNGEE. The V gene lost 4 bases and the J gene lost 1 base, with 6 bases spanning the gap. This CDR3 has 13 amino acids. The CDR3 is CASSQGSGNTIYF. DNA for the CDR3: TGTGCCAGCAGCCAGGGTTCTGGAAACACCATATATTTT.

This chain connects TRBV13 to TRBJ1-2; D unresolved. The CDR3 totals 14 residues. Trimming removed 3 bases at V and 4 bases at J, with 12 bases between. CDR1 and CDR2 (germline): PRHDT, FYEKMQ (reference sequence). The CDR3 reads CASSFQEFSYGYTF. DNA for the CDR3: TGTGCCAGCAGCTTCCAGGAGTTCTCCTATGGCTACACCTTC.

The CDR3 sequence: CASSYSKDQPQHF. The CDR3 DNA follows: TGTGCCAGCAGTTACTCGAAGGATCAGCCCCAGCATTTT. This rearrangement joins TRBV6-5 to TRBJ1-5; D unclear. The CDR3 has 13 amino acids. Looked up from germline, CDR1 is MNHEY and CDR2 is SVGAGI. V lost 0 bases, J lost 5 bases, and 5 bases lay in between.

The chain combines TRBV7-9 with TRBJ1-2, with D perhaps matching TRBD1 (6 bases). Trimming shortened V by 1 base and J by 8 bases, and 20 bases separated the two germline ends. Germline assignment: CDR1 SEHNR and CDR2 FQNEAQ (reference sequence). The CDR3 is 16 residues long. The CDR3 DNA sequence: TGTGCCAGCAGCTTAGTAGGCAGGGGCAACCTTGGGGGCTACACCTTC. This translates into CASSLVGRGNLGGYTF.

V usage is TRBV11-2 and J usage is TRBJ2-1; D unresolved. V was pared by 3 bases and J by 10 bases, with 10 bases between. The CDR3 is 12 residues long. Germline V gene lookup returns CDR1 SGHAT and CDR2 FQNNGV. CDR3: CASSFLDREQFF. The CDR3 nucleotides are TGTGCCAGCAGCTTCCTCGACCGGGAGCAGTTCTTC.

The chain joins TRBV5-6 to TRBJ2-6; D not certain. Trimming stripped 4 bases from V and 0 bases from J, with 11 bases between. CDR3 length: 16 amino acids. Germline CDR1 and CDR2: SGHDT and YYEEEE. CDR3 coding DNA: TGTGCCAGCAGCCAAGGATACACCTCTGGGGCCAACGTCCTGACTTTC. Its protein product is CASSQGYTSGANVLTF.